This TCR beta chain is drawn from a study of CD8 T cells in Susac syndrome. RNA was extracted with the RNeasy kit, and a quantity of roughly 0.5 to 1 ug was reverse transcribed using random hexamers. One entry per CDR3 protein, called by TCRdb with MiXCR from the immunoSEQ multiplex PCR reads. The sample holds about 200,000 distinct CDR3 sequences, 90% to 96% seen once. CDR3 length: 15 amino acids. Germline loops: CDR1 DFQATT, CDR2 SNEGSKA (reference sequence). This clonotype originated in a human donor with multiple sclerosis. The chain couples TRBV20-1 to TRBJ2-7; 7 positions agree with TRBD1. Sample: CD4+ T cells from PBMCs. The DNA for the CDR3 is TGCAGCGCCTCGAAGGGGGCCTCCTTAAACTACGAGCAGTACTTC. It specifies CSASKGASLNYEQYF.